A single sample gave rise to the 30 T cell receptor beta chains below, sequenced in a study of control samples from healthy donors and cancer patients. Only in-frame clones appear in the TCRdb table, and some are missing; sequencing was by immunoSEQ multiplex PCR. Seen here are about 120,000 clones, roughly 92% observed once, and the top ten hold around 5.4%. Sequencing was done on a sample of blood. These TCRs come from a man younger than 35 in good health.

The chain couples TRBV7-9 to TRBJ1-2; tentatively, D is TRBD1 (6 bases). The CDR3 length is 14 residues. Trimming took 0 bases from V and 4 from J, leaving 9 bases between them. Germline-derived CDR1 and CDR2 are SEHNR and FQNEAQ (reference sequence). CDR3 protein: CASSLAQGPYGYTF. Here the CDR3 DNA reads TGTGCCAGCAGCTTAGCACAGGGTCCCTATGGCTACACCTTC. The variable domain in full, completed from reference TRBV7-9 and TRBJ1-2, reads DTGVSQNPRHKITKRGQNVTFRCDPISEHNRLYWYRQTLGQGPEFLTYFQNEAQLEKSRLLSDRFSAERPKGSFSTLEIQRTEQGDSAMYLCASSLAQGPYGYTFGSGTRLTVV.

This chain uses TRBV19 with TRBJ1-1, with TRBD1 matching over 11 bases. Trimming cost V 3 bases and J 4 bases; bases outside gene matches: 4. This CDR3 region has 15 residues. The V gene's germline CDR1 is LNHDA and CDR2 SQIVND (reference sequence). CDR3 residues: CASSITGTGGTEAFF. The CDR3, as DNA: TGTGCCAGTAGTATCACCGGGACAGGGGGCACTGAAGCTTTCTTT.

V gene TRBV6-6 combines with J gene TRBJ1-2; D uncertain. The germline V and J ends were trimmed by 8 bases and 3 bases, with 13 bases remaining between them. The CDR3 is 13 amino acids. Germline lookup yields CDR1 MNHNY and CDR2 SVGAGI (reference sequence). CDR3 DNA sequence: TGTGCCAGCCGAATCGACACATACTATGGCTACACCTTC. Translation: CASRIDTYYGYTF.

J is TRBJ1-2 and V is TRBV6-1; 10 bases are shared with TRBD1. The CDR3 has 17 residues. V shed 4 bases, J shed 0 bases, and the junction held 8 bases outside the gene matches. Germline loops: CDR1 MNHNS, CDR2 SASEGT. The CDR3 reads CASSGGGTGEANYGYTF. In DNA form, the CDR3 reads TGTGCCAGCAGTGGGGGCGGGACAGGGGAGGCTAACTATGGCTACACCTTC.

This clone was detected a few times. V is TRBV12-5 and J is TRBJ2-2; D is unclear. This CDR3 comprises 15 residues. Germline V gene lookup returns CDR1 LGHNT and CDR2 FRNRAP. V gave up 0 bases and J gave up 3 bases, with 8 bases separating them. In DNA, the CDR3 is TGTGCTAGTGGTTTGGTACGGTCCGACACCGGGGAGCTGTTTTTT. Amino acid sequence: CASGLVRSDTGELFF.

This chain joins TRBV29-1 and TRBJ2-3; D may be TRBD2 (6 bases). CDR1 is SQVTM, CDR2 ANQGSEA, per germline. CDR3 length: 14 residues. V was clipped by 3 bases and J by 1 base, with 11 bases between them. The DNA of the CDR3 is TGCAGCGTTGAGGGGAGGTGGGGCACAGATACGCAGTATTTT. Translation: CSVEGRWGTDTQYF.

The chain has TRBV29-1 and TRBJ1-2, with no clear D. The CDR3 loop spans 12 amino acids. With 3 bases removed from V and 7 bases from J, the gap between germline ends came to 12 bases. Germline V lookup: CDR1 SQVTM, CDR2 ANQGSEA. This CDR3 reads CSVEESEPGYTF. Here the CDR3 DNA reads TGCAGCGTTGAGGAGTCAGAGCCTGGCTACACCTTC.

This rearrangement joins TRBV5-4 to TRBJ2-7, with 7 bases fitting TRBD2. J gave up 3 bases and V 4 bases, and 7 bases lay outside the gene matches. Germline values: CDR1 SGHNT, CDR2 YYREEE (reference sequence). This CDR3 is 14 amino acids long. In DNA, the CDR3 is TGTGCCAGCAGCCCGGGGGACTATCTCTACGAGCAGTACTTC. As protein: CASSPGDYLYEQYF.

The rearrangement uses TRBV30 and TRBJ1-1; TRBD1 matches 10 bases. V gave up 6 bases and J gave up 5 bases; unmatched junction bases: 6. The CDR3 has 13 amino acids. Germline V gives CDR1 GTSNPN, CDR2 SVGIG (reference sequence). CDR3 DNA: TGTGCCTGCAGGACAGGGGGTAGAACTGAAGCTTTCTTT. Protein product: CACRTGGRTEAFF. The complete variable domain, with remaining parts taken from reference TRBV30 and TRBJ1-1, reads SQTIHQWPATLVQPVGSPLSLECTVEGTSNPNLYWYRQAAGRGLQLLFYSVGIGQISSEVPQNLSASRPQDRQFILSSKKLLLSDSGFYLCACRTGGRTEAFFGQGTRLTVV.

The chain is built from TRBV27 and TRBJ1-5, with D maybe TRBD1 (6 bases). This CDR3 region has 13 residues. CDR1 is MNHEY, CDR2 SMNVEV, per germline (reference sequence). V shed 1 base and J shed 5 bases, with 6 bases lying between them. The CDR3 DNA reads TGTGCCAGCAGTTTATACAGGGATCAGCCCCAGCATTTT. It translates to CASSLYRDQPQHF.

This chain joins TRBV9 and TRBJ2-1; tentatively, D is TRBD1 (6 bases). CDR1 is SGDLS and CDR2 is YYNGEE in the germline V gene. Trimming stripped 1 base from V and 6 bases from J, with 11 bases between. The CDR3 has 14 amino acids. The CDR3 sequence is CASSVSSRGNEQFF. In nucleotides, the CDR3 is TGTGCCAGCAGCGTATCCTCCAGGGGCAATGAGCAGTTCTTC. The full variable domain, with the rest looked up from reference TRBV9 and TRBJ2-1, is DSGVTQTPKHLITATGQRVTLRCSPRSGDLSVYWYQQSLDQGLQFLIQYYNGEERAKGNILERFSAQQFPDLHSELNLSSLELGDSALYFCASSVSSRGNEQFFGPGTRLTVL.

The rearrangement uses TRBV4-2 and TRBJ2-3; a weak D match, TRBD2 (7 bases). Germline assignment: CDR1 LGHNA and CDR2 YNFKEQ. CDR3 size: 17 residues. The ends were cut back, 0 bases at V and 3 bases at J, with 16 bases in the middle. The CDR3 here is CASSQDNTGGQTDTQYF. The CDR3 DNA follows: TGTGCCAGCAGCCAAGATAATACGGGGGGCCAGACAGATACGCAGTATTTT.

This chain connects TRBV14 to TRBJ1-1; D unclear. V lost 4 bases to trimming and J lost 4 bases, with 16 bases between them. Germline CDR1 and CDR2: SGHDN and FVKESK. This CDR3 comprises 15 residues. The CDR3 nucleotides are TGTGCCAGCAGCCCCATTAAGGGCCGGCGCACTGAAGCTTTCTTT. Residues: CASSPIKGRRTEAFF.

The chain links TRBV2 to TRBJ2-7; no clear D gene. CDR1 is SNHLY and CDR2 is FYNNEI in the germline V gene. Trimming removed 3 bases at V and 3 bases at J, with 3 bases between. This CDR3 has 11 amino acids. CDR3 region: CASSDGYEQYF. In DNA, the CDR3 is TGTGCCAGCAGTGATGGCTACGAGCAGTACTTC.

V and J are TRBV2 and TRBJ1-5; no firm D call. Trimming took off 8 bases at V and 3 bases at J, with 5 bases between the two ends. CDR1 and CDR2 from the germline V gene are SNHLY and FYNNEI. The length of the CDR3 is 11 residues. The CDR3 loop reads CASGDNQPQHF. The CDR3 DNA sequence: TGTGCCAGCGGGGACAATCAGCCCCAGCATTTT.

This clone was seen once. The chain joins TRBV13 to TRBJ2-5; D call uncertain. Germline CDR1 reads PRHDT; CDR2 reads FYEKMQ (reference sequence). The CDR3 consists of 16 residues. Trimming removed 4 bases at V and 5 bases at J, with 20 bases between. CDR3 sequence (DNA): TGTGCCAGCAGCTACTCCCTTGTGGCGAGTATGGAGACCCAGTACTTC. It specifies CASSYSLVASMETQYF.

The J gene is TRBJ1-1, the V gene TRBV15; the D gene is possibly TRBD1 (5 bases). Germline V gene sequence: CDR1 LNHNV, CDR2 YYDKDF (reference sequence). Trimming pared 1 base from V and 1 base from J, leaving 10 bases between. This CDR3 region has 15 residues. The CDR3 nucleotides read TGTGCCACCAGCAGAGGTTGGAGGGGGAACACTGAAGCTTTCTTT. Translated, it gives CATSRGWRGNTEAFF. Variable domain in full (rest from reference TRBV15 and TRBJ1-1): DAMVIQNPRYQVTQFGKPVTLSCSQTLNHNVMYWYQQKSSQAPKLLFHYYDKDFNNEADTPDNFQSRRPNTSFCFLDIRSPGLGDTAMYLCATSRGWRGNTEAFFGQGTRLTVV.

The chain recombines TRBV18 with TRBJ1-5; 9 nucleotides align to TRBD1. The CDR3 is 14 amino acids. V shed 4 bases and J 9 bases; nucleotides not matched to a gene: 7. CDR1 is KGHSH, CDR2 LQKENI, per germline. This CDR3 is CASSRGTGILPQHF. The CDR3 DNA is TGTGCCAGCTCACGGGGGACAGGGATTTTGCCCCAGCATTTT.

This rearrangement joins TRBV9 to TRBJ1-3, with 7 positions matching TRBD1. This CDR3 has 17 amino acids. CDR1 and CDR2 (germline): SGDLS, YYNGEE. V was pared by 4 bases and J by 2 bases, with 12 bases of the junction left unmatched. CDR3 nucleotide sequence: TGTGCCAGCAGCACACGGGACAGTATCTCAACTGGAAACACCATATATTTT. Amino acid sequence: CASSTRDSISTGNTIYF.

This clone was observed a single time. The J gene is TRBJ2-7, the V gene TRBV5-5; 7 positions agree with TRBD2. With V trimmed by 4 bases and J by 0 bases, 4 bases remained unmatched. Per the germline V gene, CDR1 is SGHKS and CDR2 is YYEKEE (reference sequence). The CDR3 extends over 14 amino acids. CDR3 region: CASSVAGYSYEQYF. The CDR3 coding sequence is TGTGCCAGCAGCGTAGCGGGTTACTCCTACGAGCAGTACTTC.

J is TRBJ2-4 and V is TRBV19; D tentatively fits TRBD1 or TRBD2 (5 bases each). Trimming took off 0 bases at V and 8 bases at J, with 11 bases between the two ends. CDR3 length: 14 residues. Germline V gene lookup returns CDR1 LNHDA and CDR2 SQIVND (reference sequence). CDR3 sequence (DNA): TGTGCCAGTAGTATAGATCTCCGGGGCGACATTCAGTACTTC. It is translated as CASSIDLRGDIQYF.

This clone has ten or more counts. CDR3 in amino acids: CASSGTGGHSPLHF. In DNA form, the CDR3 reads TGTGCCAGCAGCGGGACAGGGGGCCATTCACCCCTCCACTTT. The chain combines TRBV5-5 with TRBJ1-6, with TRBD1 matching 12 bases. The trim removed 4 bases at V and 8 bases at J, leaving 1 base unmatched. Germline V gene lookup returns CDR1 SGHKS and CDR2 YYEKEE (reference sequence). The CDR3 runs 14 residues.

This clone has a single count. V gene TRBV2 combines with J gene TRBJ1-3; D ambiguous. Trimming shortened V by 2 bases and J by 0 bases, and 8 bases separated the two germline ends. Germline V gene sequence: CDR1 SNHLY, CDR2 FYNNEI. This CDR3 has 15 residues. CDR3 sequence: CASSEFRFSGNTIYF. For the CDR3, the DNA is TGTGCCAGCAGTGAATTCCGGTTCTCTGGAAACACCATATATTTT.

The V and J genes are TRBV28 and TRBJ1-1; D ambiguous. Germline CDR1 MDHEN, CDR2 SYDVKM. Trimming stripped 3 bases from V and 4 bases from J, with 9 bases between. The CDR3 has 13 amino acids. CDR3 sequence reads: CASSFVVGTEAFF. DNA for the CDR3: TGTGCCAGCAGTTTTGTGGTGGGCACTGAAGCTTTCTTT.

This clone was found once. This chain connects TRBV20-1 to TRBJ2-5, with D perhaps TRBD2 (7 bases). Deletions cut 3 bases from V and 0 bases from J, with 20 bases between. The germline CDR1 and CDR2 sequences are DFQATT and SNEGSKA (reference sequence). This CDR3 comprises 17 residues. CDR3 coding DNA: TGCAGTGCTAGTCAGGGGCTAGCGGATTGGTACCAAGAGACCCAGTACTTC. This sequence encodes CSASQGLADWYQETQYF.

This chain uses TRBV2 with TRBJ1-2, with D unresolved. CDR3 length equals 12 residues. Deletions cut 2 bases from V and 6 bases from J, with 7 bases between. CDR1 and CDR2 from the germline V gene are SNHLY and FYNNEI. The CDR3, as DNA: TGTGCCAGCAGTGAAAGAGAGGATGGCTACACCTTC. Its protein is CASSEREDGYTF.

This rearrangement joins TRBV6-5 to TRBJ1-6; 7 bases map to TRBD1. The CDR3 is 15 amino acids. Germline assignment: CDR1 MNHEY and CDR2 SVGAGI. V shed 6 bases and J 8 bases; nucleotides not matched to a gene: 10. The CDR3 spells CASSYGTVGDSPLHF. The CDR3 nucleotides are TGTGCCAGCAGCTACGGGACAGTAGGGGATTCACCCCTCCACTTT.

This clone was observed a single time. J is TRBJ2-1 and V is TRBV7-2; the D gene is possibly TRBD2 (6 bases). The germline gives CDR1 SGHTA, CDR2 FQGNSA. The CDR3 has 13 residues. Trimming cost V 2 bases and J 9 bases, with 11 bases left between them. This CDR3 is CASSLRVGGEQFF. For the CDR3, the DNA is TGTGCCAGCAGCTTAAGGGTCGGGGGTGAGCAGTTCTTC.

The chain uses TRBV15 and TRBJ1-1, with D possibly being TRBD1 (6 bases). V was trimmed by 0 bases and J by 11 bases, leaving 16 bases between them. CDR1 is LNHNV and CDR2 is YYDKDF in the germline V gene (reference sequence). This CDR3 is 14 amino acids long. The DNA of the CDR3 is TGTGCCACCAGCAGAGATTTTGGAGGCCAGGGGGCTTTCTTT. This gives the protein CATSRDFGGQGAFF. Supplemented by reference TRBV15 and TRBJ1-1, the full variable domain reads DAMVIQNPRYQVTQFGKPVTLSCSQTLNHNVMYWYQQKSSQAPKLLFHYYDKDFNNEADTPDNFQSRRPNTSFCFLDIRSPGLGDTAMYLCATSRDFGGQGAFFGQGTRLTVV.

The chain recombines TRBV2 with TRBJ1-2; D is uncertain. Germline assignment: CDR1 SNHLY and CDR2 FYNNEI. The V and J ends lost 7 bases and 2 bases respectively, with 14 bases between them. CDR3 size: 14 residues. The CDR3 loop reads CASTLGWVNYGYTF. CDR3 sequence (DNA): TGTGCCAGCACCTTAGGGTGGGTCAACTATGGCTACACCTTC.